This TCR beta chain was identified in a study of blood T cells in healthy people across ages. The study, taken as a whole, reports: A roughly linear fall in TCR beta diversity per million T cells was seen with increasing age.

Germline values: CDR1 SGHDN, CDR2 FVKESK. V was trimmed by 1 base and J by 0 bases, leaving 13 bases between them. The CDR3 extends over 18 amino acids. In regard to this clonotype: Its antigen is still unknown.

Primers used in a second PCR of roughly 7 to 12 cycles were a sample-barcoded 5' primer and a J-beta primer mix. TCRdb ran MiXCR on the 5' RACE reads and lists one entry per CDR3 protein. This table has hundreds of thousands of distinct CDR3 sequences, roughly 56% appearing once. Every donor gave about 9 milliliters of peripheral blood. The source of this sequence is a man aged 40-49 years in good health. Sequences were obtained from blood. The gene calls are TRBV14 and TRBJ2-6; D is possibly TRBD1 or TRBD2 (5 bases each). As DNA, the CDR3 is TGTGCCAGCAGCCAAGTCCGTTGGGGGAGCTCTGGGGCCAACGTCCTGACTTTC. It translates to CASSQVRWGSSGANVLTF.